This T cell receptor beta chain stems from a study of read filtering for tumor transcriptome and immune sequencing. Study-wide background: Roughly 8 patients were R-ISS I, roughly 15 were R-ISS II, roughly 7 were R-ISS III. Transcriptome libraries were built from DNase-treated RNA.

At the time of active disease, bone marrow was collected from every patient. The CDR3 is 12 residues long. V was clipped by 8 bases and J by 4 bases, with 11 bases between them. Germline values: CDR1 GTSNPN, CDR2 SVGIG (reference sequence). This clonotype was counted ten times or more. Its antigen remains unknown. Broader study findings: Dropping single-read clonotypes raised IR-seq and RNA-seq shared-clonotype correlation.

Molecular barcoded adaptors covering alpha/delta and beta/gamma chains were used on around 400 ng RNA. Using its own MiXCR run on the reads, TCRdb lists one record per CDR3 protein. Of 100,000 to 150,000 distinct CDR3 sequences listed, over 10% are singletons. Sequenced: a population of CD138-negative cells sorted from bone marrow. The sequence was collected from a donor at least 40 years old with multiple myeloma. The V and J genes are TRBV30 and TRBJ1-4; D possibly corresponds to TRBD1 (5 bases). DNA of the CDR3: TGTGCCACCGGGACCTATAATGAAAAACTGTTTTTT. Protein: CATGTYNEKLFF.